This TCR beta chain was sequenced for a study of OX40 agonist ivuxolimab in advanced cancers. Background on the whole study: The costimulatory receptor OX40 (CD134) was targeted by ivuxolimab, a fully human IgG2 agonistic monoclonal antibody. Intravenous ivuxolimab was administered to patients every 2 weeks at six dose levels: 0.01, 0.1, 0.3, 1.5, 3 and 10 mg/kg. Among the roughly 50 dose-escalation patients, 19 had hepatocellular carcinoma, some 15 melanoma, 9 renal cell carcinoma and 9 head and neck cancer. A male proportion of roughly 80% and a mean age of around 60 years, ranging from roughly 23 to 85, were recorded for the dose-escalation cohort. Patients were allowed to have had prior anti-PD-1, anti-PD-L1 or anti-CTLA-4 therapy, and roughly 40% of the dose-escalation patients had been treated with checkpoint inhibitors. Three dose-escalation patients achieved partial responses, one with hepatocellular carcinoma and two with cutaneous melanoma. Peripheral TCRbeta sequencing aimed to test whether ivuxolimab altered TCR sequence diversity and caused clonal T-cell expansion. The paper describes the monotherapy dose-escalation part (N = 52 patients) of the phase I trial of ivuxolimab.

Genomic DNA was isolated from the sorted cells so that the TCRbeta CDR3 region could be sequenced. TCRbeta CDR3 regions were sequenced using the immunoSEQ Assay. The immuneACCESS repertoire file appears here via TCRdb, limited to in-frame rearrangements. These files lack a portion of the clones; in checked studies, under half of the deficit traces to unresolved V genes, and the cause of the others is not known. The sample records about 79,000 clones, roughly 91% of which are singletons. Of the sample, under 0.35% falls within the top ten clones. As concerns this clone: No cognate antigen has been identified for it. Qualities for individual bases were not recorded, and no much larger clone is one base off.

Reading the germline V gene gives CDR1 SGHDN and CDR2 FVKESK. Between the V and J ends, shortened by 4 bases and 3 bases respectively, the junction contains 10 bases. The CDR3 runs 14 residues from the cysteine to the phenylalanine. The retained sequence is limited to the CDR3, 42 bases, with the frame set at the first base. The trial excluded patients who had a history of autoimmune disease or who were on systemic immunosuppression. Peripheral blood for TCR sequencing was drawn from every dose cohort at baseline, at cycle 4 day 1 and at cycle 7 day 1. The samples were taken from a phase I, first-in-human, multicenter, open-label dose-escalation trial of ivuxolimab. Adults with locally advanced or metastatic head and neck squamous cell, hepatocellular, melanoma or renal cell carcinoma were enrolled in the trial. Before TCR sequencing, CD4+ T cells and CD8+ T cells from peripheral blood were sorted into separate populations.

The investigation overall reported the following: At doses of 0.1 to 3.0 mg/kg, clonal expansion of both CD4+ and CD8+ T cells in blood was seen between baseline and week 6. On average, CD8+ T cells showed more expanded clones than CD4+ T cells after ivuxolimab. Antigen specificity was not determined for the clonally expanded peripheral T cells. In the 0.1-3.0 mg/kg groups, partial responders were among the patients with the lowest normalized peripheral clonal expansion, particularly in CD8+ T cells. Low levels of normalized T-cell clonal expansion were also seen in some patients who did not respond.

The sample in question was CD4+ or CD8+ T cells sorted from blood, obtained in a trial of the OX40 agonist ivuxolimab. This sequence was found in an adult with an advanced solid tumor such as melanoma, head and neck, liver or kidney cancer. Rearrangement joined TRBV14 to TRBJ2-1; there is no confident call for the D gene. The DNA sequence is given as TGTGCCAGCAGCCCAGCCCGAGACTACAATGAGCAGTTCTTC. This encodes CASSPARDYNEQFF.